A selection of T cell receptor beta chains follows, all from one sample in a study of blood T cells in healthy people across ages. TCRdb recomputed calls from the 5' RACE reads with MiXCR, one row per CDR3 protein. The profile covers 1 million to 1.2 million distinct CDR3 sequences, with roughly two fifths appearing a single time and roughly 14% taken by the ten largest. Sample: blood. The receptor set was obtained from a man younger than 35 in good health. CDR3s include the opening cysteine and the closing phenylalanine or tryptophan. Fields, in order: D gene, V gene, J gene, CDR3 protein. The D gene is left open where the match is weak.

d_call: TRBD1; v_call: TRBV27; j_call: TRBJ2-5; cdr3_aa: CASSLGQTQRETQYF
d_call: TRBD1; v_call: TRBV12-3/TRBV12-4; j_call: TRBJ2-3; cdr3_aa: CVSSRGTGANTQYF
d_call: .; v_call: TRBV10-3; j_call: TRBJ1-6; cdr3_aa: CAISDRGSASPLHF
d_call: .; v_call: TRBV7-9; j_call: TRBJ1-4; cdr3_aa: CASSRTRVANEKLFF
d_call: .; v_call: TRBV18; j_call: TRBJ2-7; cdr3_aa: CASSPRRQDYEQYF
d_call: .; v_call: TRBV7-9; j_call: TRBJ1-2; cdr3_aa: CASSLGSQNGYTF
d_call: .; v_call: TRBV20-1; j_call: TRBJ1-4; cdr3_aa: CSASKPAGNNEKLFF
d_call: TRBD2; v_call: TRBV9; j_call: TRBJ2-3; cdr3_aa: CASSEAGDGDTQYF
d_call: .; v_call: TRBV12-3/TRBV12-4; j_call: TRBJ1-3; cdr3_aa: CASSYRPPSGNTIYF
d_call: .; v_call: TRBV7-2; j_call: TRBJ2-1; cdr3_aa: CASSFSGEAEQFF
d_call: .; v_call: TRBV3-1; j_call: TRBJ2-1; cdr3_aa: CASSSRGLALDTIGQFF
d_call: .; v_call: TRBV3-1; j_call: TRBJ1-4; cdr3_aa: CASSQDMSYSEKLFF
d_call: TRBD1; v_call: TRBV12-3/TRBV12-4; j_call: TRBJ2-6; cdr3_aa: CASSMTGVGANVLTF
d_call: .; v_call: TRBV7-2; j_call: TRBJ2-1; cdr3_aa: CASSLEMGNEQFF